This T cell receptor (beta chain) is from a study of blood T cell repertoires in COVID-19. The assay was immunoSEQ multiplex PCR, and TCRdb's table has in-frame clones only and misses some. The table records almost 400,000 clones, 89% of them present only once. From germline, CDR1 is SGHNT and CDR2 YYREEE (reference sequence). J was trimmed by 3 bases and V by 2 bases; bases with no gene match: 11. The CDR3 is 18 amino acids. The TCR originated in a woman aged 25 to 39 who had recovered from COVID-19. The sequencing sample was made of PBMCs or T cells enriched from blood (not recorded which). This sequence joins TRBV5-4 and TRBJ2-2, with 9 bases fitting TRBD2. DNA for the CDR3: TGTGCCAGCAGCTTTGGCTATGCGGGAGGGAGGGACACCGGGGAGCTGTTTTTT. It is translated as CASSFGYAGGRDTGELFF.